This T cell receptor beta chain was identified in a study of cytomegalovirus exposure and HLA in healthy donors. In the study overall: HLA-typed donors were the source of about 85 million unique TCRs held in an early data release.

On this clone itself: No antigen is known for it.

The CDR3 is made up of 12 amino acids. Deletions cut 8 bases from V and 2 bases from J, with 9 bases between. Per germline, CDR1 MDHEN and CDR2 SYDVKM. Primers included in the PCR were 60 Vbeta and 13 Jbeta primers. Authors' analysis steps: An analysis that came later counted tens of millions of unique TCR beta chains, 10 million to 12 million shared. Generated by immunoSEQ multiplex PCR, the TCRdb table keeps only in-frame clones and is missing some. That table supplies the V and J calls and clone size; D and trimming were determined from the DNA. The data show over 110,000 clones, approximately 80% seen once. Study-level points and caveats: The only immune exposure information that was available was CMV serostatus.

The sequenced sample consisted of PBMCs. The origin of this receptor is a woman aged 40 to 49 in good health and CMV-seropositive. The chain joins TRBV28 to TRBJ1-2; the D is unclear. CDR3 bases: TGTGCCAGCGGTTATCGGAACTATGGCTACACCTTC. Translated, it gives CASGYRNYGYTF.